The subject of this entry is one T cell receptor beta chain. The sample comes from a study of blood T cell repertoires in COVID-19. Overall study context: COVID-19 samples from acute and convalescent phases originated in the United States, Italy and Spain. The cDNA or gDNA used as material had been derived from T cells, B-cell-depleted T cells, or PBMCs.

Source study methods: Quantification of nucleated cells was approximated via reference gene primer amplification. Sequencing used immunoSEQ multiplex PCR; TCRdb keeps in-frame clones, though not all of them. That table furnishes V, J and clone size, whereas the DNA furnished D and trimming. The sample has 300,000 to 400,000 clones, approximately 86% seen once. One Seattle source followed patients from active infection through their disease course. This CDR3 region has 16 residues. V dropped 0 bases and J dropped 6; count of bases not matched to a gene: 9. Germline-derived CDR1 and CDR2 are SGHNT and YYREEE (reference sequence).

This clonotype originated in a man aged 25-40 years with COVID-19, enrolled during active disease. The chain is built from TRBV5-4 and TRBJ2-1; 7 nucleotides align to TRBD2. The sequencing input was peripheral blood. The DNA for the CDR3 is TGTGCCAGCAGCTTGGTGGCGGGGGAGCTCTTCAATGAGCAGTTCTTC. Residues: CASSLVAGELFNEQFF.